This T cell receptor beta chain was observed in a study of shared clonotypes between healthy human individuals. About this clone itself: The antigen is unknown. Other DNA sequences of this sample code for an identical CDR3.

Genomic DNA (from each subset) was split evenly across several immunoSEQ plates. Clones were sequenced by immunoSEQ multiplex PCR, and TCRdb holds only the in-frame ones, with some missing. The sample contains under 750,000 clones, over 55% of which appear only once. Overall study findings and caveats: Larger richness was generally estimated for naive than memory subsets.

The V end was cut by 1 base, the J end by 2 bases, with 8 bases between. This CDR3 is built from 14 residues. Germline assignment: CDR1 SEHNR and CDR2 FQNEAQ (reference sequence). This TCR was recovered from a woman aged 30 to 39 in good health. The source material was memory CD4+ T cells sorted from blood. Indicated subset: CD45RA-negative fraction. The chain employs TRBV7-9 and TRBJ2-5; a possible D gene is TRBD2 (6 bases). As DNA, the CDR3 is TGTGCCAGCAGCTTAGGTAGCGGTCAAGAGACCCAGTACTTC. As protein: CASSLGSGQETQYF.